The TCR beta chain under discussion was sequenced for a study of response to subunit inactivated influenza vaccine. Whole-study results and caveats: Each seasonal flu vaccination may recruit only limited new T cells, authors suggested.

A note on this clonotype: Its matching antigen is unknown.

CDR1 and CDR2 from the germline V gene are MDHEN and SYDVKM. This CDR3 contains 15 residues. Trimming took 6 bases from V and 4 from J, leaving 16 bases between them. Using its own MiXCR run on the RT-PCR reads, TCRdb lists one record per CDR3 protein. The sample shows 610,000 or so distinct CDR3 sequences, around 15% of them seen only once. The specimen was PBMCs from blood, collected about 12 days after vaccination. The clonotype comes from a man over 45 who received an inactivated influenza vaccine. The chain has TRBV28 and TRBJ1-5, with D tentatively TRBD1 (5 bases). The DNA for the CDR3 is TGTGCCAGCAGCCCCATCAGGGTTCGTAATCAGCCCCAGCATTTT. It specifies CASSPIRVRNQPQHF.